The 18 T cell receptor beta chains below all came from one sample that was sequenced in a study of PD-L1 blockade in urothelial cancer. Assay: immunoSEQ multiplex PCR; the TCRdb copy retains only in-frame clones and omits some. The sample has 45,000 to 50,000 clones, about 91% seen once; the top ten hold around 3.9%. The material was PBMCs, obtained around atezolizumab (anti-PD-L1) treatment. These receptors came from a man aged 80 or over with urothelial cancer.

The chain is built from TRBV9 and TRBJ2-1; the D gene is possibly TRBD2 (6 bases). The V gene lost 4 bases and the J gene lost 5 bases, with 16 bases spanning the gap. This CDR3 region has 15 residues. CDR1 is SGDLS, CDR2 YYNGEE, per germline. CDR3 nucleotide sequence: TGTGCCAGCAGCTATACCGGGACTCTGAACAATGAGCAGTTCTTC. It is translated as CASSYTGTLNNEQFF.

This clone was seen a few times. The chain couples TRBV5-1 to TRBJ1-1; unclear D gene. CDR1 and CDR2 from the germline V gene are SGHRS and YFSETQ. The CDR3 consists of 13 residues. Trimming cost V 4 bases and J 0 bases, with 7 bases left between them. CDR3 bases: TGCGCCAGCAGCACAGATTTGAACACTGAAGCTTTCTTT. It yields the protein CASSTDLNTEAFF.

The CDR3 DNA reads as TGTGCCAGCAGCGGGGGGTACTCGAACACTGAAGCTTTCTTT. It yields the protein CASSGGYSNTEAFF. The rearrangement links TRBV6-5 to TRBJ1-1; perhaps TRBD1 as D (5 bases). The V gene lost 6 bases and the J gene lost 1 base, with 12 bases spanning the gap. This CDR3 comprises 14 residues. In germline, CDR1 is MNHEY, CDR2 SVGAGI.

The rearrangement uses TRBV27 and TRBJ2-1, with D hard to call. The CDR3 sequence is 13 residues long. The germline V gene has CDR1 MNHEY and CDR2 SMNVEV (reference sequence). Trimming stripped 6 bases from V and 9 bases from J, with 15 bases between. CDR3: CASRNLGESEQFF. In nucleotides, the CDR3 is TGTGCCAGCAGAAACCTAGGCGAGTCTGAGCAGTTCTTC.

The gene calls are TRBV28 and TRBJ1-2, with D possibly being TRBD1 (6 bases). The CDR3 sequence is 16 residues long. The germline CDR1 and CDR2 sequences are MDHEN and SYDVKM. Deletions cut 2 bases from V and 7 bases from J, with 20 bases between. The CDR3 coding sequence is TGTGCCAGCAGTTTACAGGGGTTCTTAGAGGGCGGTGGCTACACCTTC. Its protein product is CASSLQGFLEGGGYTF.

The chain links TRBV5-4 to TRBJ2-7; the match to TRBD2 covers 11 bases. CDR3 length equals 15 residues. Germline V lookup: CDR1 SGHNT, CDR2 YYREEE (reference sequence). V lost 0 bases, J lost 6 bases, and 5 bases stayed unmatched. Here the CDR3 reads CASSLGATSGIEQYF. The CDR3 DNA is TGTGCCAGCAGCTTGGGGGCGACTAGCGGGATCGAGCAGTACTTC.

The chain combines TRBV9 with TRBJ2-2; D is uncertain. V dropped 3 bases and J dropped 1 base, with 7 bases sitting between them. Germline CDR1 reads SGDLS; CDR2 reads YYNGEE. The CDR3 totals 14 residues. Here the CDR3 reads CASSGLLNTGELFF. CDR3 nucleotides: TGTGCCAGCAGCGGGCTCCTGAACACCGGGGAGCTGTTTTTT.

The chain combines TRBV11-3 with TRBJ2-1; the D gene is possibly TRBD2 (6 bases). The CDR3 contains 18 residues. Germline CDR1 is SGHNT and CDR2 is YENEEA. Trimming shortened V by 0 bases and J by 6 bases, and 21 bases separated the two germline ends. The CDR3 spells CASSLDAAANRRGNEQFF. The CDR3, as DNA: TGTGCCAGCAGCTTAGACGCCGCCGCGAACCGGAGGGGCAATGAGCAGTTCTTC.

The J gene is TRBJ2-3, the V gene TRBV4-1; 7 bases agree with TRBD1. This CDR3 has 18 amino acids. Unmatched junction bases numbered 9, after V lost 0 bases and J lost 0 bases. Germline V gene sequence: CDR1 MGHRA, CDR2 YSYEKL. The CDR3 loop reads CASSQDKNRDSSTDTQYF. The CDR3 nucleotides read TGCGCCAGCAGCCAAGATAAAAACCGGGACAGTAGCACAGATACGCAGTATTTT.

This chain connects TRBV5-1 to TRBJ2-5; no definite D call. CDR3 length: 13 amino acids. Germline CDR1 is SGHRS and CDR2 is YFSETQ. Between the trimmed V and J ends, which lost 1 base and 2 bases, there was a span of 6 bases. The CDR3 bases are TGCGCCAGCAGCTTGCCAGAACAAGAGACCCAGTACTTC. Residues: CASSLPEQETQYF. The full variable domain, its missing parts supplied by reference TRBV5-1 and TRBJ2-5, is KAGVTQTPRYLIKTRGQQVTLSCSPISGHRSVSWYQQTPGQGLQFLFEYFSETQRNKGNFPGRFSGRQFSNSRSEMNVSTLELGDSALYLCASSLPEQETQYFGPGTRLLVL.

The CDR3 protein is CASSLRARDLSTDTQYF. The CDR3 DNA reads as TGTGCCAGCAGCCTAAGAGCTCGGGATCTAAGCACAGATACGCAGTATTTT. The genes are TRBV7-2 and TRBJ2-3, with D possibly TRBD2 on 5 matching bases. The CDR3 runs to 17 residues. V dropped 5 bases and J dropped 0 bases, with 18 bases sitting between them. Looked up from germline, CDR1 is SGHTA and CDR2 is FQGNSA. Using reference TRBV7-2 and TRBJ2-3 for the parts outside the CDR3, the full variable domain is GAGVSQSPSNKVTEKGKDVELRCDPISGHTALYWYRQSLGQGLEFLIYFQGNSAPDKSGLPSDRFSAERTGGSVSTLTIQRTQQEDSAVYLCASSLRARDLSTDTQYFGPGTRLTVL.

The gene calls are TRBV9 and TRBJ2-7, with a tentative D call TRBD1 (5 bases). Germline values: CDR1 SGDLS, CDR2 YYNGEE. CDR3 length equals 14 residues. V lost 4 bases and J 1 base, leaving 12 bases between the germline ends. This CDR3 is CASSSMDKSYEQYF. The CDR3 bases are TGTGCCAGCAGCTCGATGGACAAGTCCTACGAGCAGTACTTC.

This clone was detected a few times. This chain links TRBV18 with TRBJ2-2; TRBD2 agrees at 10 bases. Germline V gene lookup returns CDR1 KGHSH and CDR2 LQKENI. The J segment lost 1 base and the V segment lost 3 bases, leaving 5 bases of the junction unmatched. The CDR3 is 17 residues long. CDR3 in amino acids: CASSPTSGVWNTGELFF. CDR3 sequence (DNA): TGTGCCAGCTCACCTACTAGCGGGGTTTGGAACACCGGGGAGCTGTTTTTT.

V usage is TRBV18 and J usage is TRBJ2-3; 10 bases fit TRBD2. Trimming removed 6 bases from V and 5 bases from J; junction bases left unmatched: 5. CDR1 and CDR2 (germline): KGHSH, LQKENI. The CDR3 spans 14 residues. Written as DNA, the CDR3 is TGTGCCAGCTCTGCTAGCGGGAGTGGAGATACGCAGTATTTT. It specifies CASSASGSGDTQYF.

V usage is TRBV29-1 and J usage is TRBJ2-6; D unresolved. Germline lookup yields CDR1 SQVTM and CDR2 ANQGSEA. This CDR3 has 13 amino acids. Trimming removed 7 bases from V and 4 bases from J, with 11 bases in between. The CDR3 DNA sequence: TGCAGCGCAAGAGGCGGCGGGGCCAACGTCCTGACTTTC. Its protein product is CSARGGGANVLTF.

The CDR3 nucleotides are TGCGCCAGCAAAATAATAGCGGGAGACCACGAGCAGTACTTC. Translation gives CASKIIAGDHEQYF. The J gene is TRBJ2-7, the V gene TRBV5-1, with 9 positions matching TRBD2. This CDR3 region has 14 residues. Trimming took 6 bases from V and 5 from J; bases not matched to a gene: 9. Germline CDR1 is SGHRS and CDR2 is YFSETQ.

The chain uses TRBV7-2 and TRBJ1-1; 7 bases fit TRBD1. This CDR3 is built from 15 residues. V was clipped by 3 bases and J by 1 base; unmatched bases: 5. The germline gives CDR1 SGHTA, CDR2 FQGNSA. CDR3 in amino acids: CASSFENRGNTEAFF. The CDR3 DNA follows: TGTGCCAGCAGCTTTGAAAACAGGGGGAACACTGAAGCTTTCTTT.

This chain connects TRBV4-1 to TRBJ2-2; 9 bases are shared with TRBD2. The germline V gene has CDR1 MGHRA and CDR2 YSYEKL. CDR3 length equals 17 residues. The V gene end was trimmed by 1 base and the J gene end by 2 bases; junction bases not matched to a gene: 5. The CDR3 loop is CASSQGSGRTNTGELFF. The CDR3 DNA is TGCGCCAGCAGCCAAGGGAGCGGGAGGACCAACACCGGGGAGCTGTTTTTT.